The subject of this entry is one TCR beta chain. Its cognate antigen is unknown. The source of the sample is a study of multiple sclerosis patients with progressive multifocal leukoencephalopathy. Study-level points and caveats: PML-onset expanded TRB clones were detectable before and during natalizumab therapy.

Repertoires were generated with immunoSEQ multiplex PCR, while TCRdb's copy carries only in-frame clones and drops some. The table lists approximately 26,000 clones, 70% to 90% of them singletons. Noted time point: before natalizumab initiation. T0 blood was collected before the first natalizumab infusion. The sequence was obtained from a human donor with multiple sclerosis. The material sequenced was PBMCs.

The CDR3 DNA reads TGTGCCAGCAGCCTGGGACTAGCGGGGCGAGAGACCCAGTACTTC. Protein sequence: CASSLGLAGRETQYF. V usage is TRBV7-2 and J usage is TRBJ2-5; 13 bases agree with TRBD2. CDR1 SGHTA and CDR2 FQGNSA come from the germline V gene. V was clipped by 5 bases and J by 4 bases; unmatched bases: 4. The CDR3 sequence is 15 residues long.